This passage covers 28 T cell receptor beta chains from one sample sequenced in a study of blood T cell repertoires in COVID-19. Profiling relied on immunoSEQ multiplex PCR, and the TCRdb table lists in-frame clones only, not all of them. The table shows over 200,000 clones, with approximately 89% occurring only once. The material sequenced was PBMCs or T cells enriched from blood (not recorded which). Receptor source: a woman in her 30s who had been exposed to COVID-19.

J is TRBJ1-1 and V is TRBV19; D possibly corresponds to TRBD1 (6 bases). This CDR3 region has 15 residues. V lost 2 bases to trimming and J lost 1 base, with 11 bases between them. Germline CDR1 and CDR2: LNHDA and SQIVND (reference sequence). The DNA for the CDR3 is TGTGCCAGTAGTATATCGGGGGGGCCGAACACTGAAGCTTTCTTT. This sequence encodes CASSISGGPNTEAFF.

This chain joins TRBV7-3 and TRBJ1-6, with D perhaps TRBD1 (6 bases). Germline CDR1 SGHTA, CDR2 FQGTGA. V dropped 6 bases and J dropped 13 bases, with 19 bases sitting between them. The CDR3 totals 14 residues. The DNA for the CDR3 is TGTGCCAGCAGTCTTAAAATACAGGGTTCCCCCCTCCACTTT. This codes for CASSLKIQGSPLHF. The variable domain in full, with the rest retrieved from reference TRBV7-3 and TRBJ1-6, is GAGVSQTPSNKVTEKGKYVELRCDPISGHTALYWYRQSLGQGPEFLIYFQGTGAADDSGLPNDRFFAVRPEGSVSTLKIQRTERGDSAVYLCASSLKIQGSPLHFGNGTRLTVT.

By share, this clone counts as medium-sized. The chain has TRBV3-1 (or the pseudogene TRBV3-2) and TRBJ2-7, with 7 bases that match TRBD2. Germline V gives CDR1 LGHDT, CDR2 YNNKEL (reference sequence). With V trimmed by 1 base and J by 6 bases, 0 bases remained unmatched. This CDR3 spans 12 amino acids. The CDR3 spells CASSQGGGEQYF. The DNA for the CDR3 is TGTGCCAGCAGCCAAGGCGGGGGCGAGCAGTACTTC.

The V gene is TRBV2, the J gene TRBJ1-5; D gene uncertain. V lost 6 bases and J 2 bases, leaving 5 bases between the germline ends. Germline V lookup: CDR1 SNHLY, CDR2 FYNNEI. CDR3 size: 12 residues. The CDR3 region is CASRRGNQPQHF. CDR3 DNA sequence: TGTGCCAGCAGGAGGGGCAATCAGCCCCAGCATTTT.

The chain carries TRBV7-9 and TRBJ1-1; TRBD1 matches at 10 bases. The J segment lost 11 bases and the V segment lost 5 bases, leaving 5 bases of the junction unmatched. Germline CDR1 and CDR2: SEHNR and FQNEAQ (reference sequence). This CDR3 is built from 12 residues. The CDR3 sequence: CASSQGQGMAFF. The DNA for the CDR3 is TGTGCCAGCAGCCAGGGACAGGGGATGGCTTTCTTT.

A few counts support this clone. The V gene is TRBV27, the J gene TRBJ1-4; possible D gene TRBD1, 5 bases. Germline V lookup: CDR1 MNHEY, CDR2 SMNVEV (reference sequence). The CDR3 runs 15 residues. V was pared by 3 bases and J by 0 bases, with 8 bases between. The CDR3 region is CASSFDSATNEKLFF. DNA of the CDR3: TGTGCCAGCAGTTTTGACAGTGCAACTAATGAAAAACTGTTTTTT.

The chain is built from TRBV19 and TRBJ2-5, with D perhaps matching TRBD1 (6 bases). In germline, CDR1 is LNHDA, CDR2 SQIVND (reference sequence). The CDR3 has 14 residues. Between the trimmed V and J ends, which lost 3 bases and 5 bases, there was a span of 13 bases. CDR3 bases: TGTGCCAGTAGTATTGTGGGCAGGGGCGAGACCCAGTACTTC. This encodes CASSIVGRGETQYF.

This chain links TRBV29-1 with TRBJ2-1; 7 bases line up with TRBD2. Germline V gives CDR1 SQVTM, CDR2 ANQGSEA. This CDR3 spans 12 amino acids. J was trimmed by 6 bases and V by 7 bases; bases with no gene match: 6. CDR3 DNA sequence: TGCAGCGCCTTCGGGGGGTTCAATGAGCAGTTCTTC. Translation: CSAFGGFNEQFF.

The chain recombines TRBV27 with TRBJ1-1, with 8 bases fitting TRBD1. This CDR3 comprises 15 residues. The V segment lost 5 bases and the J segment 1 base; nucleotides outside the gene matches: 6. CDR1 and CDR2 from the germline V gene are MNHEY and SMNVEV (reference sequence). The CDR3 region is CASSTGGEWNTEAFF. In DNA, the CDR3 is TGTGCCAGCAGTACAGGGGGGGAATGGAACACTGAAGCTTTCTTT.

V is TRBV19 and J is TRBJ2-2, with 14 bases lining up with TRBD2. After removal of 4 bases from V and 8 bases from J, the junction contained 6 bases not matched to a gene. Per germline, CDR1 LNHDA and CDR2 SQIVND (reference sequence). The CDR3 totals 16 residues. In DNA, the CDR3 is TGTGCCAGTAGTACCGGGACTAGCGGGAGTGATGGGGAGCTGTTTTTT. It translates to CASSTGTSGSDGELFF. Together with reference TRBV19 and TRBJ2-2, the CDR3 gives the full variable domain: DGGITQSPKYLFRKEGQNVTLSCEQNLNHDAMYWYRQDPGQGLRLIYYSQIVNDFQKGDIAEGYSVSREKKESFPLTVTSAQKNPTAFYLCASSTGTSGSDGELFFGEGSRLTVL.

This rearrangement joins TRBV7-9 to TRBJ2-1; 9 bases map to TRBD1. J gave up 1 base and V 1 base, and 8 bases lay outside the gene matches. Germline assignment: CDR1 SEHNR and CDR2 FQNEAQ (reference sequence). The CDR3 runs to 18 residues. CDR3 amino acids: CASSLELGQGGSYNEQFF. The CDR3 nucleotides read TGTGCCAGCAGCTTAGAATTGGGACAGGGAGGATCCTACAATGAGCAGTTCTTC. The full variable domain, with the rest looked up from reference TRBV7-9 and TRBJ2-1, is DTGVSQNPRHKITKRGQNVTFRCDPISEHNRLYWYRQTLGQGPEFLTYFQNEAQLEKSRLLSDRFSAERPKGSFSTLEIQRTEQGDSAMYLCASSLELGQGGSYNEQFFGPGTRLTVL.

This chain connects TRBV25-1 to TRBJ2-7; D uncertain. Trimming cost V 3 bases and J 2 bases, with 5 bases left between them. Germline V gene sequence: CDR1 MGHDK, CDR2 SYGVNS. This CDR3 region has 12 residues. The CDR3 DNA is TGTGCCAGCAGTGACTTAACCTACGAGCAGTACTTC. Translation: CASSDLTYEQYF.

This clone was seen a handful of times. This sequence joins TRBV4-2 and TRBJ2-3; 7 bases are shared with TRBD2. Trimming cost V 1 base and J 3 bases; bases outside gene matches: 7. The CDR3 extends over 16 amino acids. Germline values: CDR1 LGHNA, CDR2 YNFKEQ. CDR3 residues: CASSQVPAGSTDTQYF. The CDR3 region has the DNA TGTGCCAGCAGCCAAGTACCAGCGGGGTCGACAGATACGCAGTATTTT.

The rearrangement joins TRBV19 to TRBJ2-1, with D maybe TRBD2 (6 bases). With 4 bases removed from V and 7 bases from J, the gap between germline ends came to 17 bases. The germline V gene encodes CDR1 LNHDA and CDR2 SQIVND (reference sequence). The CDR3 loop spans 15 amino acids. Here the CDR3 DNA reads TGTGCCAGTAGTAGCGGGACCCCATCTGTGAATGAGCAGTTCTTC. Translated: CASSSGTPSVNEQFF.

The chain links TRBV5-1 to TRBJ2-2; TRBD2 aligns across 7 bases. Germline CDR1 and CDR2: SGHRS and YFSETQ. With V trimmed by 4 bases and J by 5 bases, 2 bases remained unmatched. The CDR3 totals 13 residues. This CDR3 is CASSREGTGELFF. DNA of the CDR3: TGCGCCAGCAGCAGGGAGGGGACCGGGGAGCTGTTTTTT.

J is TRBJ1-4 and V is TRBV6-5, with D possibly matching TRBD1 (5 bases). CDR1 is MNHEY and CDR2 is SVGAGI in the germline V gene. V was clipped by 6 bases and J by 4 bases, with 12 bases between them. The CDR3 has 14 residues. The CDR3 DNA is TGTGCCAGCAGCCGCGCGGGACTTAATGAAAAACTGTTTTTT. The encoded protein is CASSRAGLNEKLFF.

V and J are TRBV5-4 and TRBJ2-2; a possible D gene is TRBD1 (7 bases). The length of the CDR3 is 13 residues. Germline values: CDR1 SGHNT, CDR2 YYREEE (reference sequence). V lost 5 bases and J 5 bases, leaving 10 bases between the germline ends. DNA for the CDR3: TGTGCCAGCAGTCAGGGGGGTACCGGGGAGCTGTTTTTT. It yields the protein CASSQGGTGELFF.

This clone has just one count. The chain couples TRBV5-1 to TRBJ2-7, with 7 nucleotides matching TRBD1. Trimming cost V 0 bases and J 3 bases; bases outside gene matches: 6. The CDR3 covers 15 residues. Germline-derived CDR1 and CDR2 are SGHRS and YFSETQ. CDR3 DNA sequence: TGCGCCAGCAGCTTGGTCCCACGACAGGGCTACGAGCAGTACTTC. It encodes CASSLVPRQGYEQYF.

This clone was counted a single time. V is TRBV7-9 and J is TRBJ1-6; D is possibly TRBD1 (5 bases). V shed 1 base and J shed 6 bases, with 16 bases lying between them. This CDR3 comprises 17 residues. Germline lookup yields CDR1 SEHNR and CDR2 FQNEAQ (reference sequence). In nucleotides, the CDR3 is TGTGCCAGCAGCTTAGTGTCAGGGTCCTTCGCTAATTCACCCCTCCACTTT. It translates to CASSLVSGSFANSPLHF.

CDR3 DNA sequence: TGTGCCAGCAGGCCACCAGGGGGCGACTATGGCTACACCTTC. This translates into CASRPPGGDYGYTF. The V gene is TRBV5-4, the J gene TRBJ1-2, with 8 bases matching TRBD1. The CDR3 is 14 residues long. J gave up 3 bases and V 5 bases, and 6 bases lay outside the gene matches. Germline V gives CDR1 SGHNT, CDR2 YYREEE (reference sequence).

V usage is TRBV14 and J usage is TRBJ2-1; TRBD2 might be the D (5 bases). V dropped 3 bases and J dropped 5 bases, with 26 bases sitting between them. The CDR3 sequence is 19 residues long. The germline gives CDR1 SGHDN, CDR2 FVKESK. CDR3 amino acids: CASSHEDIFGQRRDNEQFF. DNA for the CDR3: TGTGCCAGCAGCCATGAAGATATATTCGGGCAGCGGCGTGACAATGAGCAGTTCTTC.

Details on this clone: The junction and the germline gene differ at one end; a read error may be behind it. This specimen includes other DNA sequences encoding the same CDR3. This chain joins TRBV2 and TRBJ1-2; D possibly corresponds to TRBD1 (5 bases). Germline lookup yields CDR1 SNHLY and CDR2 FYNNEI. The CDR3 spans 13 residues. DNA of the CDR3: TGTGCCAGCAGTGAAGAGGGGTTCTATGGCTATACCTTC. It yields the protein CASSEEGFYGYTF.

As for this clone: This sample includes further DNA sequences coding for the same CDR3. V gene TRBV7-9 combines with J gene TRBJ2-1; TRBD2 matches 9 bases. This CDR3 region has 15 residues. V dropped 2 bases and J dropped 4; count of bases not matched to a gene: 3. Germline CDR1 is SEHNR and CDR2 is FQNEAQ (reference sequence). CDR3 DNA: TGTGCCAGCAGCTTATTGGCGGGAGGGTACAATGAGCAGTTCTTC. Protein product: CASSLLAGGYNEQFF.

This clone has just a few counts. V is TRBV11-2 and J is TRBJ2-5, with TRBD2 identical over 10 bases. CDR3 size: 16 residues. CDR1 and CDR2 (germline): SGHAT, FQNNGV. The V segment lost 4 bases and the J segment 2 bases; nucleotides outside the gene matches: 7. CDR3 loop: CASSSRLAGIQETQYF. The CDR3 DNA reads TGTGCCAGCAGCTCCCGACTAGCGGGCATACAAGAGACCCAGTACTTC.

The gene calls are TRBV29-1 and TRBJ1-1; D not resolved. The germline V gene has CDR1 SQVTM and CDR2 ANQGSEA. V shed 5 bases and J shed 0 bases, with 10 bases lying between them. The CDR3 length is 13 residues. The CDR3 sequence: CSVREQMNTEAFF. CDR3 DNA sequence: TGCAGCGTTCGAGAACAGATGAACACTGAAGCTTTCTTT. The full variable domain, rest sourced from reference TRBV29-1 and TRBJ1-1, is SAVISQKPSRDICQRGTSLTIQCQVDSQVTMMFWYRQQPGQSLTLIATANQGSEATYESGFVIDKFPISRPNLTFSTLTVSNMSPEDSSIYLCSVREQMNTEAFFGQGTRLTVV.

The chain couples TRBV12-3 or TRBV12-4 to TRBJ1-2; possible D gene TRBD1, 5 bases. The CDR3 sequence is 11 residues long. With 2 bases removed from V and 7 bases from J, the gap between germline ends came to 5 bases. Here the CDR3 DNA reads TGTGCCAGCAGTTTAACAGGTGGCTACACCTTC. Translating it yields CASSLTGGYTF.

This CDR3 is CASSSGTVNTEAFF. The CDR3 nucleotides are TGTGCCAGCAGCTCCGGGACAGTGAACACTGAAGCTTTCTTT. J is TRBJ1-1 and V is TRBV11-2; TRBD1 agrees at 7 bases. CDR3 size: 14 residues. The V gene end was trimmed by 4 bases and the J gene end by 0 bases; junction bases not matched to a gene: 2. Germline V gene lookup returns CDR1 SGHAT and CDR2 FQNNGV. The full variable domain, its missing parts supplied by reference TRBV11-2 and TRBJ1-1, is EAGVAQSPRYKIIEKRQSVAFWCNPISGHATLYWYQQILGQGPKLLIQFQNNGVVDDSQLPKDRFSAERLKGVDSTLKIQPAKLEDSAVYLCASSSGTVNTEAFFGQGTRLTVV.

Only one count was recorded for this clone. CDR3 region: CASSLVRQRSGNTIYF. CDR3 DNA: TGTGCCAGCAGCTTAGTTCGGCAGCGCTCTGGAAACACCATATATTTT. This chain links TRBV11-2 with TRBJ1-3; D gene ambiguous. Trimming removed 1 base at V and 0 bases at J, with 10 bases between. This CDR3 region has 16 residues. CDR1 is SGHAT and CDR2 is FQNNGV in the germline V gene. The full variable domain, in which reference TRBV11-2 and TRBJ1-3 provide the parts outside the CDR3, is EAGVAQSPRYKIIEKRQSVAFWCNPISGHATLYWYQQILGQGPKLLIQFQNNGVVDDSQLPKDRFSAERLKGVDSTLKIQPAKLEDSAVYLCASSLVRQRSGNTIYFGEGSWLTVV.